These 2 T cell receptor beta chains were all obtained from the same sample, sequenced in a study of blood T cell repertoires in COVID-19. TCRdb's copy holds only in-frame clones and misses some; the assay was immunoSEQ multiplex PCR. The sample has 45,000 to 50,000 clones; over 80% are singletons. Source material: peripheral blood. The origin of the receptors is a man aged 65 to 79 with acute or convalescent COVID-19.

This sequence joins TRBV19 and TRBJ2-6; the D gene is possibly TRBD1 (6 bases). Germline V gives CDR1 LNHDA, CDR2 SQIVND (reference sequence). The V and J ends lost 5 bases and 2 bases respectively, with 13 bases between them. The CDR3 loop spans 16 amino acids. CDR3 amino acids: CASSSSRGTGANVLTF. The DNA of the CDR3 is TGTGCCAGTAGTTCCAGCAGGGGAACTGGGGCCAACGTCCTGACTTTC. Supplemented by reference TRBV19 and TRBJ2-6, the full variable domain reads DGGITQSPKYLFRKEGQNVTLSCEQNLNHDAMYWYRQDPGQGLRLIYYSQIVNDFQKGDIAEGYSVSREKKESFPLTVTSAQKNPTAFYLCASSSSRGTGANVLTFGAGSRLTVL.

This clone was counted a single time. The chain has TRBV25-1 and TRBJ1-2, with a possible D match to TRBD1 (6 bases). The CDR3 runs 16 residues. Trimming removed 1 base from V and 5 bases from J, with 17 bases in between. Germline loops: CDR1 MGHDK, CDR2 SYGVNS. The CDR3 sequence: CASSEFNWGQGYGYTF. As DNA, the CDR3 is TGTGCCAGCAGTGAATTCAACTGGGGGCAAGGGTATGGCTACACCTTC.